Below are 9 T cell receptor beta chains sequenced from a single sample in a study of vaccination effects on CD4 cells after COVID-19. Isolation of CD4+ T cells took place after about ten days of culture. These receptors have no known antigen. TCRdb keeps only in-frame clones here, not all; method: immunoSEQ multiplex PCR. The sample consists of tens of thousands of clones, around three fifths of them appearing once. The sequenced sample was CD4+ T cells from PBMCs cultured without peptide, obtained before COVID-19 vaccination. These receptors were collected from a human donor who received a COVID-19 vaccine.

This clone was counted once. V is TRBV5-1 and J is TRBJ1-2; no firm D call. V lost 0 bases and J 2 bases, leaving 8 bases between the germline ends. Germline CDR1 and CDR2: SGHRS and YFSETQ. The CDR3 spans 14 residues. The CDR3 region has the DNA TGCGCCAGCAGCTTGGTTCCCGACAACTATGGCTACACCTTC. Amino acids: CASSLVPDNYGYTF.

The chain links TRBV6-5 to TRBJ1-2; D gene unclear. This CDR3 region has 12 residues. V was clipped by 6 bases and J by 0 bases, with 5 bases between them. Germline CDR1 MNHEY, CDR2 SVGAGI. In DNA, the CDR3 is TGTGCCAGCAGCGGAACTAACTATGGCTACACCTTC. Residues: CASSGTNYGYTF.

V gene TRBV12-5 combines with J gene TRBJ2-1; TRBD2 matches at 11 bases. J gave up 8 bases and V 0 bases, and 9 bases lay outside the gene matches. The CDR3 extends over 17 amino acids. Per the germline V gene, CDR1 is LGHNT and CDR2 is FRNRAP. The CDR3 DNA reads as TGTGCTAGTGGTTTGGTACTGCGACTAGCGGGGACAGATGAGCAGTTCTTC. Translated, it gives CASGLVLRLAGTDEQFF.

The genes are TRBV20-1 and TRBJ1-2; 7 bases align to TRBD1. V was pared by 3 bases and J by 3 bases, with 4 bases of the junction left unmatched. The germline gives CDR1 DFQATT, CDR2 SNEGSKA (reference sequence). The CDR3 runs 13 residues. CDR3 DNA sequence: TGCAGTGCTAGTTACGGGACAGACTATGGCTACACCTTC. Its translation is CSASYGTDYGYTF.

V is TRBV6-4 and J is TRBJ1-6; 8 bases align to TRBD1. This CDR3 comprises 15 residues. The ends lost 5 bases at V and 7 bases at J; junction bases unmatched: 7. Germline-derived CDR1 and CDR2 are MRHNA and SNTAGT. Here the CDR3 DNA reads TGTGCCAGCAGTCCCGGGACAGGAGAGAATTCACCCCTCCACTTT. This encodes CASSPGTGENSPLHF.

The rearrangement links TRBV24-1 to TRBJ2-7; either TRBD1 or TRBD2 may fit D (5 bases each). The V gene lost 2 bases and the J gene lost 6 bases, with 7 bases spanning the gap. The CDR3 covers 12 residues. Germline CDR1 reads KGHDR; CDR2 reads SFDVKD. CDR3 coding DNA: TGTGCCACCAGTGATTCTGGGACCGAGCAGTACTTC. Translating it yields CATSDSGTEQYF.

This chain links TRBV10-3 with TRBJ1-2; 8 nucleotides align to TRBD1. V was clipped by 8 bases and J by 0 bases; unmatched bases: 8. In germline, CDR1 is ENHRY, CDR2 SYGVKD. The CDR3 contains 15 residues. Here the CDR3 DNA reads TGTGCCATCCGGGACTGGACAGGGACTAACTATGGCTACACCTTC. It translates to CAIRDWTGTNYGYTF.

V and J are TRBV4-1 and TRBJ1-1; D gene ambiguous. V dropped 2 bases and J dropped 0 bases, with 10 bases sitting between them. The CDR3 is 15 residues long. Germline V gene lookup returns CDR1 MGHRA and CDR2 YSYEKL. CDR3 coding DNA: TGCGCCAGCAGCCAACTAACCCACTTGAACACTGAAGCTTTCTTT. Amino acid sequence: CASSQLTHLNTEAFF.

This clone has only a few counts. This chain joins TRBV19 and TRBJ1-3; no clear D. V was clipped by 3 bases and J by 4 bases, with 13 bases between them. Per the germline V gene, CDR1 is LNHDA and CDR2 is SQIVND (reference sequence). CDR3 length: 15 amino acids. CDR3 amino acids: CASSMTTFSGNTIYF. The CDR3 DNA reads as TGTGCCAGTAGTATGACGACATTTTCAGGAAACACCATATATTTT.